One and the same sample provided the 9 T cell receptor beta chains below, sequenced in a study of blood T cell repertoires in COVID-19. Assay: immunoSEQ multiplex PCR; the TCRdb copy retains only in-frame clones and omits some. The sample consists of about 100,000 clones, roughly 80% of them appearing once. Source material: peripheral blood. The source of these receptors is a man aged 45 to 65 with active or convalescent COVID-19.

V is TRBV4-1 and J is TRBJ2-5, with 7 bases matching TRBD2. From germline, CDR1 is MGHRA and CDR2 YSYEKL. The trim removed 1 base at V and 4 bases at J, leaving 9 bases unmatched. CDR3 length equals 16 residues. The CDR3: CASSQGWGRAGETQYF. The CDR3 DNA follows: TGCGCCAGCAGCCAAGGTTGGGGGAGGGCCGGAGAGACCCAGTACTTC.

This clone was detected only once. The genes are TRBV5-1 and TRBJ1-1; D perhaps matches TRBD1 (6 bases). V lost 3 bases to trimming and J lost 1 base, with 7 bases between them. CDR1 and CDR2 from the germline V gene are SGHRS and YFSETQ. This CDR3 region has 13 residues. CDR3 in amino acids: CASSWDTNTEAFF. For the CDR3, the DNA is TGCGCCAGCAGCTGGGACACGAACACTGAAGCTTTCTTT.

The rearrangement links TRBV23-1 to TRBJ2-1; 9 nucleotides match TRBD2. TRBV23-1 is flagged as an ORF with uncertain function. The length of the CDR3 is 16 residues. The ends lost 0 bases at V and 2 bases at J; junction bases unmatched: 2. This chain's CDR3 is CASSQSPSGTYNEQFF. CDR3 nucleotides: TGCGCCAGCAGTCAATCCCCTAGCGGGACCTACAATGAGCAGTTCTTC.

CDR3 nucleotides: TGCGCCAGCAGTCACGTCCGACAGCAAGAGACCCAGTACTTC. This sequence encodes CASSHVRQQETQYF. V gene TRBV23-1 combines with J gene TRBJ2-5; D may be TRBD1 (5 bases). TRBV23-1 is assigned to the ORF class and has an uncertain function. The length of the CDR3 is 14 residues. Trimming took 3 bases from V and 2 from J, leaving 10 bases between them.

This sequence joins TRBV20-1 and TRBJ2-1, with 12 bases fitting TRBD2. V dropped 3 bases and J dropped 6; count of bases not matched to a gene: 6. The CDR3 is made up of 15 amino acids. Germline V gene data show CDR1 as DFQATT and CDR2 as SNEGSKA (reference sequence). The chain's CDR3 is CSASPTSGRSNEQFF. The CDR3 nucleotides read TGCAGTGCTAGTCCCACTAGCGGGAGGTCCAATGAGCAGTTCTTC.

The CDR3 nucleotides read TGTGCCAGCAGCTTTTCAACAGGGGGCCTCACTGAAGCTTTCTTT. Its protein product is CASSFSTGGLTEAFF. The V call is TRBV11-2, the J call TRBJ1-1; 9 bases map to TRBD1. This CDR3 is 15 amino acids long. CDR1 and CDR2 from the germline V gene are SGHAT and FQNNGV. The V and J ends lost 3 bases and 4 bases, in that order; junction bases with no gene match: 6.

The chain joins TRBV15 to TRBJ1-4; a weak D match, TRBD1 (6 bases). Germline loops: CDR1 LNHNV, CDR2 YYDKDF (reference sequence). The CDR3 spans 16 residues. V shed 0 bases and J shed 7 bases, with 15 bases lying between them. This chain's CDR3 is CATSRDLGGAREKLFF. For the CDR3, the DNA is TGTGCCACCAGCAGAGACCTCGGGGGGGCGCGTGAAAAACTGTTTTTT.

This clone was seen only once. This chain connects TRBV4-1 to TRBJ2-1; 10 nucleotides match TRBD1. CDR3 size: 15 residues. Germline values: CDR1 MGHRA, CDR2 YSYEKL. The J segment lost 5 bases and the V segment lost 4 bases, leaving 5 bases of the junction unmatched. CDR3 bases: TGCGCCAGCAGCCGAGGACAGGGGGGCCACAATGAGCAGTTCTTC. Protein sequence: CASSRGQGGHNEQFF.

The chain combines TRBV6-6 with TRBJ2-5; no clear D gene. This CDR3 region has 12 residues. V was trimmed by 5 bases and J by 5 bases, leaving 9 bases between them. CDR1 and CDR2 from the germline V gene are MNHNY and SVGAGI (reference sequence). The CDR3 here is CASSTFQETQYF. CDR3 nucleotides: TGTGCCAGCAGTACCTTTCAGGAGACCCAGTACTTC.